Listed below are T cell receptor beta chains from one sample, sequenced in a study of control samples from healthy donors and cancer patients. Generated by immunoSEQ multiplex PCR, the TCRdb table keeps only in-frame clones and is missing some. Counted here are approximately 150,000 clones, 90% to 95% occurring once; the ten biggest clones make up less than 6%. The material sequenced was blood. Source of these receptors: a man younger than 35 in good health. Both conserved end residues are part of each CDR3. A D gene is named only where the DNA matches it firmly. Expanded clones get a size class; other rows say once, few or many, or leave the size out.

TRBJ1-5,TRBV7-8,.,.,CASSLAPALGQPQHF,TGTGCCAGCAGCTTAGCTCCTGCCCTGGGGCAGCCCCAGCATTTT
TRBJ2-7,TRBV2,few,TRBD2,CASRPTSGVDEQYF,TGTGCCAGCAGACCCACTAGCGGGGTTGACGAGCAGTACTTC
TRBJ2-7,TRBV3-1/TRBV3-2,.,.,CASSQGTRRVGEQYF,TGTGCCAGCAGCCAAGGGACACGCCGGGTGGGGGAGCAGTACTTC
TRBJ1-1,TRBV19,.,.,CASSIRNTEAFF,TGTGCCAGTAGTATTAGGAACACTGAAGCTTTCTTT
TRBJ1-4,TRBV30,.,.,CAWGRDGANEKLFF,TGTGCCTGGGGCCGGGACGGAGCTAATGAAAAACTGTTTTTT
TRBJ2-7,TRBV3-1/TRBV3-2,.,.,CASSHTSEGIQYF,TGTGCCAGCAGCCATACTTCGGAGGGTATACAGTACTTC
TRBJ2-1,TRBV9,once,TRBD2,CASSLGTSGRNEQFF,TGTGCCAGCAGCCTCGGGACTAGCGGGAGGAATGAGCAGTTCTTC
TRBJ2-2,TRBV10-3,.,.,CAISESETYGELFF,TGTGCCATCAGTGAGTCGGAGACATACGGGGAGCTGTTTTTT
TRBJ1-5,TRBV27,once,.,CASSLQGRGRNQPQHF,TGTGCCAGCAGTTTACAGGGTAGGGGTAGGAATCAGCCCCAGCATTTT
TRBJ1-2,TRBV18,.,.,CASSGSAGATGYTF,TGTGCCAGCTCAGGGTCAGCGGGGGCGACTGGCTACACCTTC
TRBJ2-1,TRBV29-1,.,.,CSVEDRARGSPNEQFF,TGCAGCGTTGAAGATAGGGCCAGGGGTTCACCGAATGAGCAGTTCTTC
TRBJ2-6,TRBV5-1,.,TRBD1,CASSLVGQVSGANVLTF,TGCGCCAGCAGCTTGGTGGGACAGGTCTCTGGGGCCAACGTCCTGACTTTC
TRBJ2-1,TRBV3-1/TRBV3-2,.,TRBD1,CASSDRGRNNEQFF,TGTGCCAGCTCGGACAGGGGCCGAAACAATGAGCAGTTCTTC
TRBJ2-2,TRBV3-1/TRBV3-2,.,.,CASSRVLSRSGELFF,TGTGCCAGCAGCCGGGTACTGAGCAGGTCCGGGGAGCTGTTTTTT
TRBJ1-1,TRBV7-7,.,.,CASSFREGTEAFF,TGTGCTAGCAGCTTTAGGGAGGGCACTGAAGCTTTCTTT
TRBJ2-7,TRBV6-1,.,.,CASSEALGYEQYF,TGTGCCAGCAGTGAAGCGCTTGGTTACGAGCAGTACTTC
TRBJ1-5,TRBV10-2,.,.,CASSESIRAIIPYSNQPQHF,TGCGCCAGCAGTGAGTCGATCCGGGCGATAATACCATATAGCAATCAGCCCCAGCATTTT
TRBJ2-2,TRBV5-1,.,.,CASSLAQGGAGELFF,TGCGCCAGCAGCTTGGCGCAGGGAGGCGCCGGGGAGCTGTTTTTT
TRBJ1-4,TRBV2,few,.,CASSTLGGAGGEKLFF,TGTGCCAGCAGTACGCTTGGGGGGGCCGGGGGGGAAAAACTGTTTTTT
TRBJ2-3,TRBV28,once,TRBD2,CASSLGGDSTDTQYF,TGTGCCAGCAGTTTGGGAGGGGATAGCACAGATACGCAGTATTTT
TRBJ2-7,TRBV6-6,.,.,CASRAPAIDEQYF,TGTGCCAGCAGAGCCCCGGCAATCGACGAGCAGTACTTC
TRBJ2-1,TRBV18,.,.,CASPPGGPGGFDEQFF,TGTGCCAGCCCTCCCGGGGGGCCAGGGGGCTTTGATGAGCAGTTCTTC
TRBJ1-1,TRBV5-5,.,.,CASSLAAWGTEAFF,TGTGCCAGCAGCTTGGCCGCTTGGGGCACTGAAGCTTTCTTT
TRBJ1-4,TRBV5-1,.,.,CASSLDSEKLFF,TGCGCCAGCAGCTTGGATAGTGAAAAACTGTTTTTT
TRBJ1-4,TRBV11-2,few,.,CASAGRHNEKLFF,TGTGCCAGCGCGGGAAGACATAATGAAAAACTGTTTTTT
TRBJ1-1,TRBV5-1,once,.,CASSLVGQMNTEAFF,TGCGCCAGCAGCTTGGTTGGACAAATGAACACTGAAGCTTTCTTT
TRBJ1-2,TRBV3-1/TRBV3-2,.,.,CASSQSGTLGYTF,TGTGCCAGCAGCCAATCGGGGACCCTTGGCTACACCTTC
TRBJ2-2,TRBV5-1,.,TRBD2,CASCRGVAVTGELFF,TGCGCCAGCTGCCGGGGGGTAGCAGTCACCGGGGAGCTGTTTTTT
TRBJ2-5,TRBV24-1,.,.,CATSSPGEETQYF,TGTGCCACCAGTTCGCCGGGGGAGGAGACCCAGTACTTC
TRBJ2-7,TRBV4-1,.,TRBD2,CASSQGAAGGREQYF,TGCGCCAGCAGCCAAGGTGCGGCGGGGGGGAGGGAGCAGTACTTC
TRBJ2-1,TRBV28,once,.,CASISVYNEQFF,TGTGCCAGCATCTCAGTATACAATGAGCAGTTCTTC
TRBJ2-1,TRBV6-5,.,.,CASSSSEGGNEQFF,TGTGCCAGCAGTTCTAGCGAGGGGGGCAATGAGCAGTTCTTC
TRBJ2-6,TRBV27,.,.,CASSLTGSGANVLTF,TGTGCCAGCAGCCTAACAGGGTCTGGGGCCAACGTCCTGACTTTC
TRBJ1-4,TRBV11-2,.,TRBD1,CASSPDRGLGEKLFF,TGTGCCAGCAGCCCAGACAGGGGTTTAGGTGAAAAACTGTTTTTT
TRBJ2-6,TRBV27,once,.,CASSFAAISGANVLTF,TGTGCCAGCAGTTTCGCAGCCATATCTGGGGCCAACGTCCTGACTTTC
TRBJ1-6,TRBV30,.,TRBD1,CAWTWDRSSYNSPLHF,TGTGCCTGGACATGGGACAGGAGCTCCTATAATTCACCCCTCCACTTT
TRBJ2-2,TRBV6-5,.,.,CASKDTGELFF,TGTGCCAGCAAGGACACCGGGGAGCTGTTTTTT
TRBJ2-1,TRBV30,.,.,CAWTTGTKSQQFF,TGTGCCTGGACCACAGGGACAAAAAGTCAGCAGTTCTTC
TRBJ2-3,TRBV10-3,.,.,CAISEQDPDTQYF,TGTGCCATCAGTGAACAGGACCCAGATACGCAGTATTTT
TRBJ2-1,TRBV20-1,.,.,CSAPGANEQFF,TGCAGTGCTCCGGGGGCCAATGAGCAGTTCTTC
TRBJ1-6,TRBV27,.,TRBD1,CASRPRGLRSLHF,TGTGCCAGCAGACCCAGGGGGCTTAGGTCCCTCCACTTT
TRBJ1-4,TRBV5-4,once,.,CASSLGEKLFF,TGTGCCAGCAGCTTGGGTGAAAAACTGTTTTTT
TRBJ2-3,TRBV5-1,.,TRBD2,CASSKVASGGPDTQYF,TGCGCCAGCAGTAAGGTTGCTAGCGGGGGACCAGATACGCAGTATTTT
TRBJ1-3,TRBV6-6,.,.,CASRTGTPIESTIYF,TGTGCCAGCAGGACCGGGACACCTATCGAGAGCACCATATATTTT
TRBJ2-1,TRBV4-1,.,TRBD2,CASSRTLSSGEGYNEQFF,TGCGCCAGCAGCCGCACCCTATCTAGCGGGGAGGGCTACAATGAGCAGTTCTTC
TRBJ2-7,TRBV6-2/TRBV6-3,.,TRBD2,CASSRAGVSPEQYF,TGTGCCAGCAGCCGAGCGGGAGTATCTCCGGAGCAGTACTTC
TRBJ2-5,TRBV5-6,.,TRBD2,CASSLVRGLAYQETQYF,TGTGCCAGCAGCTTGGTTCGGGGACTAGCGTACCAAGAGACCCAGTACTTC
TRBJ1-1,TRBV5-1,.,.,CASSAGKGAEAFF,TGCGCCAGCAGCGCAGGGAAAGGGGCTGAAGCTTTCTTT
TRBJ1-4,TRBV19,.,.,CASTSGPNEKLFF,TGTGCCAGTACCTCTGGACCCAATGAAAAACTGTTTTTT
TRBJ2-1,TRBV11-2,.,TRBD2,CASSLSVLAGVFQFF,TGTGCCAGCAGCTTAAGTGTTCTGGCGGGAGTGTTTCAGTTCTTC
TRBJ2-7,TRBV7-9,.,.,CASSWDKPYEQYF,TGTGCCAGCAGCTGGGACAAGCCCTACGAGCAGTACTTC
TRBJ1-3,TRBV18,.,.,CASSPPGGGGSGNTIYF,TGTGCCAGCTCACCACCGGGAGGTGGGGGCTCTGGAAACACCATATATTTT
TRBJ1-6,TRBV27,.,.,CASSFSGYNSPLHF,TGTGCCAGCAGTTTCTCAGGGTATAATTCACCCCTCCACTTT
TRBJ2-1,TRBV15,once,.,CATSRDTQGLDNEQFF,TGTGCCACCAGCAGGGACACCCAGGGGCTAGACAATGAGCAGTTCTTC
TRBJ1-5,TRBV19,.,.,CASSSSGGLLNQPQHF,TGTGCCAGTAGTTCATCTGGGGGGCTACTCAATCAGCCCCAGCATTTT
TRBJ1-5,TRBV27,.,TRBD1,CAIRSGGARQPQHF,TGTGCCATCCGCTCAGGGGGCGCTCGGCAGCCCCAGCATTTT
TRBJ1-3,TRBV5-8,.,.,CASSPYGRPKSGNTIYF,TGTGCCAGCAGCCCTTATGGACGGCCCAAGAGTGGAAACACCATATATTTT
TRBJ1-2,TRBV11-3,.,.,CSPKLSSAWGYTF,TGTTCCCCTAAGCTTAGCTCCGCTTGGGGCTACACCTTC
TRBJ1-5,TRBV3-1/TRBV3-2,.,.,CASSQGQAGQPQHF,TGTGCCAGCAGCCAAGGGCAGGCAGGGCAGCCCCAGCATTTT
TRBJ2-7,TRBV19,.,TRBD1,CASSAGTGIYEQYF,TGTGCCAGTAGCGCCGGGACAGGGATTTACGAGCAGTACTTC